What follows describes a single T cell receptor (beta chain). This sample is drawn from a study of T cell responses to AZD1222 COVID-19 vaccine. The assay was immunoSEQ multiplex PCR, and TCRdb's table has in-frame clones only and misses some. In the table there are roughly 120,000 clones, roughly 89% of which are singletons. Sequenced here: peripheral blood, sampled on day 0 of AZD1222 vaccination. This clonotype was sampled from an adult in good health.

The CDR3 DNA reads as TGTGCCAGCAGCTTTAGCAATCAGCCCCAGCATTTT. This gives the protein CASSFSNQPQHF. This chain uses TRBV7-9 with TRBJ1-5; D ambiguous. Between the trimmed V and J ends, which lost 3 bases and 0 bases, there was a span of 0 bases. Germline V gene lookup returns CDR1 SEHNR and CDR2 FQNEAQ (reference sequence). The CDR3 is 12 amino acids.